Shown below are 12 T cell receptor beta chains from a single sample sequenced in a study of blood T cell repertoires in COVID-19 (TCRdb year 2020). Library preparation employed the immunoSEQ multiplex PCR assay. TCRdb carries this immuneACCESS record with in-frame sequences only. Its versions omit some clonotypes, under half of them owing to an unresolved V gene in the studies checked, with the rest unexplained. For this sample there are fewer than 120,000 clones; roughly 87% appear just once. Of the sample, around 4.8% falls within the top ten clones. The sequencing sample was made of peripheral blood. These TCRs come from a human donor in a cohort sampled during active COVID-19.

The chain is built from TRBV11-1 and TRBJ1-2; D is ambiguous. The V end lost 5 bases, the J end lost 4 bases, and 14 bases lay between the germline ends. The CDR3 loop spans 14 amino acids. CDR1 SGHAT and CDR2 FQDESV come from the germline V gene (reference sequence). The CDR3 spells CASSPLAGSYGYTF. Written as DNA, the CDR3 is TGTGCCAGCAGCCCCCTGGCAGGATCCTATGGCTACACCTTC.

The CDR3 DNA follows: TGTGCCAGCAGCTTAGCGCATCTGGACATAACCAATCAGCCCCAGCATTTT. It codes for CASSLAHLDITNQPQHF. V gene TRBV7-2 combines with J gene TRBJ1-5; possible D gene TRBD1, 5 bases. The CDR3 loop spans 17 amino acids. The ends were cut back, 0 bases at V and 3 bases at J, with 15 bases in the middle. Germline loops: CDR1 SGHTA, CDR2 FQGNSA.

This chain links TRBV7-9 with TRBJ1-5, with a tentative D call TRBD1 (5 bases). Trimming shortened V by 1 base and J by 2 bases, and 21 bases separated the two germline ends. From germline, CDR1 is SEHNR and CDR2 FQNEAQ (reference sequence). CDR3 length: 19 amino acids. CDR3 residues: CASSLVGAGDKTGNQPQHF. The CDR3, as DNA: TGTGCCAGCAGCTTAGTAGGGGCAGGTGATAAGACTGGCAATCAGCCCCAGCATTTT.

This clone was observed at least ten times. The chain employs TRBV5-1 and TRBJ2-7; 13 bases line up with TRBD2. The CDR3 sequence is 14 residues long. CDR1 is SGHRS, CDR2 YFSETQ, per germline. V shed 7 bases and J 4 bases; nucleotides not matched to a gene: 5. The CDR3 region is CASGPGLAGYEQYF. CDR3 sequence (DNA): TGCGCCAGCGGACCGGGACTAGCGGGGTACGAGCAGTACTTC.

The V gene is TRBV28, the J gene TRBJ2-1, with TRBD2 identical over 10 bases. This CDR3 region has 16 residues. The ends lost 4 bases at V and 6 bases at J; junction bases unmatched: 9. Germline assignment: CDR1 MDHEN and CDR2 SYDVKM. The CDR3 is CASSYQPQREGNEQFF. Written as DNA, the CDR3 is TGTGCCAGCAGTTACCAGCCCCAGCGGGAGGGCAATGAGCAGTTCTTC.

J is TRBJ1-5 and V is TRBV15; D gene unclear. The germline gives CDR1 LNHNV, CDR2 YYDKDF (reference sequence). The CDR3 is 14 amino acids. Between the trimmed V and J ends, which lost 1 base and 4 bases, there was a span of 8 bases. DNA for the CDR3: TGTGCCACCAGCAGAGCACAGCCTAATCAGCCCCAGCATTTT. This codes for CATSRAQPNQPQHF. The full variable domain, with the rest looked up from reference TRBV15 and TRBJ1-5, is DAMVIQNPRYQVTQFGKPVTLSCSQTLNHNVMYWYQQKSSQAPKLLFHYYDKDFNNEADTPDNFQSRRPNTSFCFLDIRSPGLGDTAMYLCATSRAQPNQPQHFGDGTRLSIL.

The V gene is TRBV5-1, the J gene TRBJ2-1; D gene ambiguous. The germline V gene encodes CDR1 SGHRS and CDR2 YFSETQ. The V end was cut by 2 bases, the J end by 7 bases, with 10 bases between. CDR3 length: 13 residues. The CDR3, as DNA: TGCGCCAGCAGCTTCCCCGCGGAGAATGAGCAGTTCTTC. Amino acids: CASSFPAENEQFF.

The chain employs TRBV2 and TRBJ2-3, with D perhaps TRBD2 (6 bases). The germline V gene encodes CDR1 SNHLY and CDR2 FYNNEI. Trimming pared 9 bases from V and 3 bases from J, leaving 16 bases between. This CDR3 spans 14 amino acids. The CDR3: CASTVGGLTDTQYF. The CDR3 DNA follows: TGTGCCAGTACCGTGGGGGGTTTGACAGATACGCAGTATTTT.

This clone has just one count. The rearrangement joins TRBV12-3 or TRBV12-4 to TRBJ1-2; perhaps TRBD1 as D (5 bases). With 5 bases removed from V and 7 bases from J, the gap between germline ends came to 11 bases. This CDR3 has 12 residues. CDR3 sequence: CASSLQGSGYTF. CDR3 DNA sequence: TGTGCCAGCAGTCTTCAGGGATCTGGCTACACCTTC.

The chain's CDR3 is CASSLRPGVSGELFF. The CDR3, as DNA: TGTGCCAGCAGCTTACGTCCCGGGGTTAGCGGGGAGCTGTTTTTT. The chain is built from TRBV7-9 and TRBJ2-2; D possibly corresponds to TRBD2 (5 bases). This CDR3 is built from 15 residues. From germline, CDR1 is SEHNR and CDR2 FQNEAQ (reference sequence). V was cut by 2 bases and J by 7 bases, with 14 bases left in between.

V usage is TRBV3-1 (or the pseudogene TRBV3-2) and J usage is TRBJ1-1; TRBD1 aligns across 8 bases. The ends lost 3 bases at V and 10 bases at J; junction bases unmatched: 10. The V gene's germline CDR1 is LGHDT and CDR2 YNNKEL (reference sequence). CDR3 length: 14 amino acids. CDR3 sequence reads: CASSQGGTGGVAFF. In nucleotides, the CDR3 is TGTGCCAGCAGCCAGGGCGGGACAGGCGGCGTAGCTTTCTTT.

This rearrangement joins TRBV6-6 to TRBJ1-2, with 8 positions matching TRBD1. V trimming: 5 bases; J trimming: 4 bases; junction bases outside the gene matches: 9. Germline CDR1 is MNHNY and CDR2 is SVGAGI (reference sequence). The CDR3 sequence is 15 residues long. The CDR3 sequence is CASSRGQGGLYGYTF. DNA for the CDR3: TGTGCCAGCAGTCGAGGACAGGGTGGGCTCTATGGCTACACCTTC.